The present T cell receptor (beta chain) was sequenced within a study of T cells in Graves' hyperthyroidism and ophthalmopathy. The CDR3 is 13 residues long. V lost 6 bases, J lost 3 bases, and 12 bases lay in between. This clonotype was counted at least ten times. RNA transcripts gave rise to amplified TCR beta CDR3 regions. The HTBI primer set was used in a first-round RT-PCR of the TCR CDR3. TCRdb redid the calling of the multiplex PCR reads with MiXCR, one entry per CDR3 protein. The sample yields around 34,000 distinct CDR3 sequences, 52% seen once. This receptor was identified in a woman aged 40 to 49 with Graves' ophthalmopathy. This chain uses TRBV12-3 or TRBV12-4 with TRBJ2-7; D tentatively fits TRBD1 or TRBD2 (5 bases each). The source material was blood. As DNA, the CDR3 is TGTGCCAGCAGCCTGAGAGGGGACTACGAGCAGTACTTC. Translation gives CASSLRGDYEQYF.